The 15 T cell receptor beta chains presented below share a single source sample, sequenced in a study of CD8 T cells in Susac syndrome. With random hexamers, reverse transcription was performed on roughly 0.45 to 1 ug of RNA. TCRdb reprocessed the immunoSEQ multiplex PCR reads via MiXCR and lists one record per CDR3 protein. This sample has about 130,000 distinct CDR3 sequences; around 94% occur once, and the top ten carry 0.2% to 0.25%. Sequenced: CD8+ T cells from PBMCs. The origin of the receptors is a human donor with Susac syndrome.

Comments on this clonotype: Relative to the germline gene, one junction end is altered; a read error may explain this. This chain uses TRBV2 with TRBJ1-5; D not certain. Germline CDR1 and CDR2: SNHLY and FYNNEI. This CDR3 is built from 13 residues. CDR3 sequence: CASSESGNPPQHF. CDR3 in DNA: TGTGCCAGCAGTGAGTCGGGGAATCCGCCCCAGCATTTT.

This clonotype occurred once. The chain uses TRBV27 and TRBJ1-2; no firm D call. The V and J ends lost 5 bases and 1 base respectively, with 11 bases between them. The CDR3 is made up of 14 amino acids. Per germline, CDR1 MNHEY and CDR2 SMNVEV (reference sequence). The CDR3: CASSPRIFNYGYTF. CDR3 nucleotides: TGTGCCAGCAGTCCCAGGATTTTTAACTATGGCTACACCTTC.

This clonotype came up once. The rearrangement uses TRBV27 and TRBJ2-1; tentatively, D is TRBD2 (5 bases). The germline V gene has CDR1 MNHEY and CDR2 SMNVEV (reference sequence). CDR3 length equals 14 residues. Trimming took off 4 bases at V and 6 bases at J, with 13 bases between the two ends. The CDR3 DNA reads TGTGCCAGCAGTTCCGAGGACTCCATCAATGAGCAGTTCTTC. As protein: CASSSEDSINEQFF.

The chain uses TRBV4-1 and TRBJ2-6; a possible D gene is TRBD1 (6 bases). Germline V CDR1 and CDR2: MGHRA, YSYEKL. CDR3 size: 19 residues. V lost 1 base and J 2 bases, leaving 18 bases between the germline ends. The CDR3 loop is CASSQAFAGVITGANVLTF. CDR3 DNA sequence: TGCGCCAGCAGCCAAGCGTTTGCAGGGGTAATTACTGGGGCCAACGTCCTGACTTTC.

V usage is TRBV20-1 and J usage is TRBJ2-5; 7 bases align to TRBD1. There are 14 residues in the CDR3. With V trimmed by 5 bases and J by 2 bases, 8 bases remained unmatched. The germline V gene encodes CDR1 DFQATT and CDR2 SNEGSKA (reference sequence). The CDR3 DNA reads TGCAGTGCTTGGGACAGCAGATTACAAGAGACCCAGTACTTC. Its protein is CSAWDSRLQETQYF.

The rearrangement uses TRBV13 and TRBJ2-2; no reliable D call. CDR1 and CDR2 (germline): PRHDT, FYEKMQ (reference sequence). CDR3 size: 15 residues. Trimming left V 1 base short and J 6 bases short, with 12 bases between. The CDR3 reads CASSLVEHEAGELFF. The DNA of the CDR3 is TGTGCCAGCAGCTTAGTAGAGCACGAGGCCGGGGAGCTGTTTTTT.

This clonotype was seen a handful of times. V and J are TRBV6-1 and TRBJ2-1; TRBD2 matches 11 bases. Germline values: CDR1 MNHNS, CDR2 SASEGT. The ends lost 9 bases at V and 7 bases at J; junction bases unmatched: 11. The CDR3 contains 15 residues. Written as DNA, the CDR3 is TGTGCCAGTCGTTCCCATAGCGGGGGGGCGAATGAGCAGTTCTTC. Translating it yields CASRSHSGGANEQFF.

V usage is TRBV12-3 or TRBV12-4 and J usage is TRBJ1-2, with 9 positions matching TRBD1. J lost 5 bases, V lost 5 bases, and 6 bases had no gene match. This CDR3 comprises 14 residues. The CDR3 coding sequence is TGTGCCAGCAGTGGGGACAGGGCGAATTATGGCTACACCTTC. Translated: CASSGDRANYGYTF.

The rearrangement joins TRBV20-1 to TRBJ2-3; D is uncertain. This CDR3 is 10 amino acids long. CDR1 and CDR2 from the germline V gene are DFQATT and SNEGSKA (reference sequence). With 6 bases removed from V and 3 bases from J, the gap between germline ends came to 4 bases. The CDR3 DNA sequence: TGCAGTGCGCAGACAGATACGCAGTATTTT. It encodes CSAQTDTQYF.

The chain uses TRBV28 and TRBJ2-2; D gene ambiguous. Germline loops: CDR1 MDHEN, CDR2 SYDVKM. V was trimmed by 6 bases and J by 1 base, leaving 3 bases between them. The CDR3 has 12 residues. The CDR3 region has the DNA TGTGCCAGCAGACAGAACACCGGGGAGCTGTTTTTT. Protein product: CASRQNTGELFF.

The V call is TRBV30, the J call TRBJ2-2; no clear D gene. CDR1 and CDR2 (germline): GTSNPN, SVGIG (reference sequence). The CDR3 runs to 14 residues. The V gene lost 0 bases and the J gene lost 0 bases, with 5 bases spanning the gap. CDR3 sequence (DNA): TGTGCCTGGAGTGTACAACCGAACACCGGGGAGCTGTTTTTT. Its translation is CAWSVQPNTGELFF.

Turning to this clonotype: The junction and the germline gene differ at one end; a read error may be behind it. The DNA of the CDR3 is TGTGCCAACAGTCACGAGGGCGGGGGGGGATCCTACGAGCAGTACTTC. Amino acid sequence: CANSHEGGGGSYEQYF. The rearrangement uses TRBV25-1 and TRBJ2-7; 9 bases map to TRBD2. CDR3 length: 16 residues. Germline CDR1 reads MGHDK; CDR2 reads SYGVNS.

This clonotype appeared a few times. The rearrangement links TRBV5-6 to TRBJ1-1; D is unclear. CDR1 SGHDT and CDR2 YYEEEE come from the germline V gene. The CDR3 length is 14 residues. V lost 1 base, J lost 0 bases, and 7 bases lay in between. The CDR3 DNA is TGTGCCAGCAGCTTGACGGAAATGAACACTGAAGCTTTCTTT. Its protein is CASSLTEMNTEAFF.

The chain uses TRBV6-1 and TRBJ1-1; 12 bases fit TRBD1. Germline V gives CDR1 MNHNS, CDR2 SASEGT. The CDR3 loop spans 14 amino acids. The V gene end was trimmed by 4 bases and the J gene end by 7 bases; junction bases not matched to a gene: 4. CDR3 residues: CASSGDRGLVEAFF. DNA for the CDR3: TGTGCCAGCAGTGGGGACAGGGGGCTCGTTGAAGCTTTCTTT.

This clonotype appeared a single time. This chain joins TRBV27 and TRBJ1-2; no reliable D call. The CDR3 is 13 residues long. Trimming removed 2 bases from V and 8 bases from J, with 12 bases in between. Germline V gives CDR1 MNHEY, CDR2 SMNVEV (reference sequence). CDR3 region: CASSLGPGYGYTF. The CDR3 DNA reads as TGTGCCAGCAGTTTAGGGCCGGGGTACGGCTACACCTTC.